The 2 T cell receptor beta chains reported below all come from one sample, sequenced in a study of cytomegalovirus exposure and HLA in healthy donors. PCR involved 60 Vbeta and 13 Jbeta primers. Clones were sequenced by immunoSEQ multiplex PCR, and TCRdb holds only the in-frame ones, with some missing. The table includes more than 200,000 clones, 75% to 80% detected once. Sequencing was performed on PBMCs. The source of these receptors is a male donor in good health and CMV-seronegative.

V is TRBV13 and J is TRBJ2-7; tentatively, D is TRBD2 (5 bases). CDR3 length: 15 residues. CDR1 is PRHDT, CDR2 FYEKMQ, per germline (reference sequence). Trimming pared 5 bases from V and 0 bases from J, leaving 14 bases between. CDR3 region: CASSPPRRSSYEQYF. CDR3 nucleotide sequence: TGTGCCAGCAGCCCCCCTCGGAGGTCCTCCTACGAGCAGTACTTC.

The genes are TRBV5-1 and TRBJ2-1; D call uncertain. V lost 0 bases and J 3 bases, leaving 10 bases between the germline ends. The V gene's germline CDR1 is SGHRS and CDR2 YFSETQ. This CDR3 has 15 amino acids. CDR3 residues: CASSLVPTNYNEQFF. The CDR3 DNA is TGCGCCAGCAGCTTGGTCCCCACTAACTACAATGAGCAGTTCTTC.